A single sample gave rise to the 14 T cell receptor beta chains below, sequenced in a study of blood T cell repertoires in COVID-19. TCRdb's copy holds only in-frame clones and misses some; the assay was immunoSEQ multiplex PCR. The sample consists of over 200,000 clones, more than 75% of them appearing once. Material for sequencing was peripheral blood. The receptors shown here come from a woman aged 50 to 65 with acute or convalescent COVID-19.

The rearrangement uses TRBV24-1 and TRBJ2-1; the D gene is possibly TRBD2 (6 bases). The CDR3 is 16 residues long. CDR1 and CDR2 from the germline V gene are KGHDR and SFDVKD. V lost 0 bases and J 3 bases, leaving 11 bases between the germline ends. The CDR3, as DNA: TGTGCCACCAGTGATTTGGGGGGGAGTGGCTACAATGAGCAGTTCTTC. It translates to CATSDLGGSGYNEQFF.

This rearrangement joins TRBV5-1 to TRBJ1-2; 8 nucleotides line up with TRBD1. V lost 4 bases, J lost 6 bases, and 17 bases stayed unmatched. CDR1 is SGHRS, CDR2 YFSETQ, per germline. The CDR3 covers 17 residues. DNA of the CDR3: TGCGCCAGCAGCCCCACTTTGGACAGGGCGTTTATCCATGGCTACACCTTC. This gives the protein CASSPTLDRAFIHGYTF.

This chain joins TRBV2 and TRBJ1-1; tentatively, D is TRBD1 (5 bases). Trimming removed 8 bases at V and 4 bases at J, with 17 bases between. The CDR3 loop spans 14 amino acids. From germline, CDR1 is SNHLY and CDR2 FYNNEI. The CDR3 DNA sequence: TGTGCCAGCCAGTCCGGCGGACACGGCACTGAAGCTTTCTTT. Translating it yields CASQSGGHGTEAFF.

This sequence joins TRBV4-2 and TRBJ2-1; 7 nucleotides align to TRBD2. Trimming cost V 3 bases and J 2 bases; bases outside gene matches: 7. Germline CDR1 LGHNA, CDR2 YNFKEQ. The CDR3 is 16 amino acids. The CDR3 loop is CASSQISGRAYNEQFF. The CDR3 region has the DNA TGTGCCAGCAGCCAGATTAGCGGGCGAGCCTACAATGAGCAGTTCTTC.

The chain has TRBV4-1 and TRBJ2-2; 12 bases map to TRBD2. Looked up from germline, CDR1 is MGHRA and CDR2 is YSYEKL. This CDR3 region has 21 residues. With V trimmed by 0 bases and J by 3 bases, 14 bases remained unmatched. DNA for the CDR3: TGCGCCAGCAGCCAAGAACGGCTTTCTAGCGGGAGGGGAAGCGACACCGGGGAGCTGTTTTTT. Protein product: CASSQERLSSGRGSDTGELFF.

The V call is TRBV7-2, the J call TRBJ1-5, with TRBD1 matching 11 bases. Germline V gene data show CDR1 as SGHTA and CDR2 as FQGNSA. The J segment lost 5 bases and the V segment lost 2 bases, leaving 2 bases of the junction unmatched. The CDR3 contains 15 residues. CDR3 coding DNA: TGTGCCAGCAGCTTAAGGACAGGGGGCGATCAGCCCCAGCATTTT. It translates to CASSLRTGGDQPQHF.

The CDR3 DNA sequence: TGTGCCAGCAGTACTCCTAGCGGGAGCCCTTCCGGGGAGCTGTTTTTT. Its translation: CASSTPSGSPSGELFF. The gene calls are TRBV27 and TRBJ2-2; 10 nucleotides match TRBD2. This CDR3 contains 16 residues. Germline V gives CDR1 MNHEY, CDR2 SMNVEV (reference sequence). J lost 6 bases, V lost 5 bases, and 9 bases had no gene match.

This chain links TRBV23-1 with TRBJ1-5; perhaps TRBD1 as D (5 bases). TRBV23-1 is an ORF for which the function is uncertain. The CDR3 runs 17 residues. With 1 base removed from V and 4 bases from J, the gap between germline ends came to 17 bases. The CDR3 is CASSQFGTGTLNQPQHF. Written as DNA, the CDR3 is TGCGCCAGCAGTCAATTCGGAACCGGGACTCTTAATCAGCCCCAGCATTTT.

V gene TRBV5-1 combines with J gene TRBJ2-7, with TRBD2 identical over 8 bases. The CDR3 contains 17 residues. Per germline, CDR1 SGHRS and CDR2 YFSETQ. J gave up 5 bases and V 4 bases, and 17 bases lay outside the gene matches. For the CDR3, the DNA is TGCGCCAGCAGCCCGGAGGGTGTCGCGGGAGGTTTTGACGAGCAGTACTTC. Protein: CASSPEGVAGGFDEQYF.

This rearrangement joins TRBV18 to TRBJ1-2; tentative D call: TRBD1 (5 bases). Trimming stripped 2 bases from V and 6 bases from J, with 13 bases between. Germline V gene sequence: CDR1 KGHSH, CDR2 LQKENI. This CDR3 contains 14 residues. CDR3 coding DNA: TGTGCCAGCTCACCAATCAGGGATGAACATGGCTACACCTTC. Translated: CASSPIRDEHGYTF. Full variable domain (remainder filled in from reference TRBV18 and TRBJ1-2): NAGVMQNPRHLVRRRGQEARLRCSPMKGHSHVYWYRQLPEEGLKFMVYLQKENIIDESGMPKERFSAEFPKEGPSILRIQQVVRGDSAAYFCASSPIRDEHGYTFGSGTRLTVV.

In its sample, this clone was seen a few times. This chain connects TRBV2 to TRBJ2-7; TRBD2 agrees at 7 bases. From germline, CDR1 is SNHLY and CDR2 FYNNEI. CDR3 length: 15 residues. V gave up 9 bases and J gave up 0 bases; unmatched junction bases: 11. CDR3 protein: CASWDYVSDSYEQYF. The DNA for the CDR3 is TGTGCCAGTTGGGACTATGTGTCTGACTCCTACGAGCAGTACTTC.

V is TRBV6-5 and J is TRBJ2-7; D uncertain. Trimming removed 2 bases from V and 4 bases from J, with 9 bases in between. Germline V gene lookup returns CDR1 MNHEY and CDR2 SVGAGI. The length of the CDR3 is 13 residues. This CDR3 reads CASSYSPAYEQYF. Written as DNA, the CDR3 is TGTGCCAGCAGTTACAGTCCAGCGTACGAGCAGTACTTC.

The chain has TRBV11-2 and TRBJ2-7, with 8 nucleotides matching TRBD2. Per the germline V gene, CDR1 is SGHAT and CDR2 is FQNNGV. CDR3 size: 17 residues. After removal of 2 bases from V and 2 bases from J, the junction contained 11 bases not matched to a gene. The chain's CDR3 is CASSLRPRLAQTYEQYF. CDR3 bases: TGTGCCAGCAGCTTAAGGCCGCGACTAGCGCAAACCTACGAGCAGTACTTC.

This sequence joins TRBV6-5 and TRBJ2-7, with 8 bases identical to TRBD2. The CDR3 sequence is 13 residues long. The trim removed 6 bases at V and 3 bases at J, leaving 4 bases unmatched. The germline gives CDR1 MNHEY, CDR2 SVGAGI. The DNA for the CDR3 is TGTGCCAGCAGCAGTCGGGAGGGCTACGAGCAGTACTTC. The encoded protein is CASSSREGYEQYF.